This passage covers 25 T cell receptor beta chains from one sample sequenced in a study of CXCR3-negative and CXCR3-positive naive CD8 T cells. Preparation of TRB cDNA libraries relied on 5' RACE carrying UMI labels. TCRdb reprocessed the 5' RACE reads, with one entry per CDR3 protein and no DNA. The sample has some 130,000 distinct CDR3 sequences, and its top ten clones hold approximately 0.29%. The specimen was naive CXCR3- CD8+ T cells from blood. Subset specified: CD45RO-CCR7+CD27+CD95- naive CD8+ T cells lacking CXCR3 (TNR3-). These TCRs come from a human donor in good health. Some clones in this sample may be carry-over from other donors' samples.

The chain combines TRBV4-3 with TRBJ1-5. Germline assignment: CDR1 LGHNA and CDR2 YSLEER. The CDR3 runs 15 residues. CDR3 loop: CASSQVSDSNQPQHF.

The rearrangement uses TRBV2 and TRBJ2-1. From germline, CDR1 is SNHLY and CDR2 FYNNEI. The CDR3 loop spans 12 amino acids. The CDR3 spells CASSEFINEQFF.

This chain links TRBV4-1 with TRBJ2-7; TCRdb names TRBD1, which stays unverified in the absence of DNA. CDR3 length: 16 amino acids. The germline V gene has CDR1 MGHRA and CDR2 YSYEKL. The chain's CDR3 is CASSRLEQGSSYEQYF.

The V call is TRBV5-1, the J call TRBJ2-7; as DNA is missing, the TRBD2 call by TCRdb cannot be tested. Germline V gene data show CDR1 as SGHRS and CDR2 as YFSETQ. The CDR3 is 13 residues long. The CDR3 sequence is CASSLSAGYEQYF.

The CDR3 here is CASSQDSGTYNEQFF. The chain joins TRBV4-3 to TRBJ2-1; absent DNA, TCRdb's TRBD2 call cannot be checked. Germline V gene sequence: CDR1 LGHNA, CDR2 YSLEER. The CDR3 loop spans 15 amino acids.

The rearrangement joins TRBV20-1 to TRBJ2-7; TCRdb gives TRBD2 as the D gene, but with no DNA this cannot be confirmed. This CDR3 is 16 amino acids long. Germline V gene sequence: CDR1 DFQATT, CDR2 SNEGSKA (reference sequence). The CDR3 spells CSARDPTGTSVYEQYF.

The V and J genes are TRBV25-1 and TRBJ1-2; TCRdb's assignment of TRBD1 cannot be checked, as there is no DNA. CDR1 is MGHDK, CDR2 SYGVNS, per germline. CDR3 length: 14 amino acids. CDR3 amino acids: CASSQTGSPDGYTF.

V usage is TRBV7-9 and J usage is TRBJ1-2; TCRdb selects TRBD1, and the lack of DNA leaves this call unchecked. The germline gives CDR1 SEHNR, CDR2 FQNEAQ (reference sequence). The CDR3 spans 14 residues. The CDR3: CASSQTGGGYGYTF.

The chain combines TRBV6-2 or TRBV6-3 with TRBJ1-5. CDR3 length equals 14 residues. Germline V gene lookup returns CDR1 MNHEY and CDR2 SVGEGT. This CDR3 is CASSPRTGNQPQHF.

This chain connects TRBV7-2 to TRBJ2-3; TCRdb's assignment of TRBD2 cannot be checked, as there is no DNA. From germline, CDR1 is SGHTA and CDR2 FQGNSA. The CDR3 loop spans 14 amino acids. The CDR3 here is CASSLGTSGGPQYF.

CDR3 protein: CASSPSQGNEQYF. J is TRBJ2-7 and V is TRBV5-1; the TRBD1 assignment by TCRdb is unverifiable without DNA. Germline values: CDR1 SGHRS, CDR2 YFSETQ. This CDR3 is 13 amino acids long.

The J gene is TRBJ2-7, the V gene TRBV5-1; TCRdb selects TRBD2, and the lack of DNA leaves this call unchecked. The CDR3 has 14 residues. Germline V CDR1 and CDR2: SGHRS, YFSETQ. CDR3 protein: CASSGGLDSYEQYF.

The rearrangement joins TRBV30 to TRBJ2-7; TCRdb outputs TRBD1, but without DNA this stays unchecked. CDR1 and CDR2 from the germline V gene are GTSNPN and SVGIG (reference sequence). This CDR3 spans 12 amino acids. The CDR3 loop reads CAWSSGTYEQYF.

The chain couples TRBV13 to TRBJ2-7; without DNA, the TCRdb call of TRBD1 cannot be checked. Germline-derived CDR1 and CDR2 are PRHDT and FYEKMQ (reference sequence). This CDR3 is 18 amino acids long. CDR3 amino acids: CASSLGPKLTGSGGEQYF.

The CDR3 loop is CASSYSSLYEQYF. The chain uses TRBV6-6 and TRBJ2-7. The CDR3 spans 13 residues. CDR1 and CDR2 from the germline V gene are MNHNY and SVGAGI (reference sequence).

The chain carries TRBV7-6 and TRBJ1-1. Germline CDR1 SGHVS, CDR2 FNYEAQ. The CDR3 spans 13 residues. The CDR3 region is CASSLARGREAFF. The complete variable domain, with remaining parts taken from reference TRBV7-6 and TRBJ1-1, reads GAGVSQSPRYKVTKRGQDVALRCDPISGHVSLYWYRQALGQGPEFLTYFNYEAQQDKSGLPNDRFSAERPEGSISTLTIQRTEQRDSAMYRCASSLARGREAFFGQGTRLTVV.

The chain links TRBV4-2 to TRBJ2-7; with no DNA, the TCRdb D assignment of TRBD2 cannot be verified. The length of the CDR3 is 16 residues. Germline V gene data show CDR1 as LGHNA and CDR2 as YNFKEQ. This CDR3 is CASSPATSGSSYEQYF.

CDR3 sequence reads: CASSPTSGRINEQFF. The chain links TRBV12-3 or TRBV12-4 to TRBJ2-1; TCRdb designates TRBD2, a call that cannot be tested without DNA. This CDR3 contains 15 residues.

The chain uses TRBV28 and TRBJ2-3; the TCRdb D gene call, TRBD1, has no DNA to confirm it. CDR1 and CDR2 (germline): MDHEN, SYDVKM. CDR3 size: 14 residues. The CDR3 region is CASSAGAATDTQYF. The variable domain in full, completed from reference TRBV28 and TRBJ2-3, reads DVKVTQSSRYLVKRTGEKVFLECVQDMDHENMFWYRQDPGLGLRLIYFSYDVKMKEKGDIPEGYSVSREKKERFSLILESASTNQTSMYLCASSAGAATDTQYFGPGTRLTVL.

The J gene is TRBJ1-1, the V gene TRBV7-9; TCRdb's D call, TRBD1, is unchecked because there is no DNA. The CDR3 runs 15 residues. Germline V gene sequence: CDR1 SEHNR, CDR2 FQNEAQ (reference sequence). CDR3 sequence: CASSPRTAKNTEAFF.

V usage is TRBV14 and J usage is TRBJ2-7; TCRdb lists TRBD1, though no DNA is available to test this call. CDR1 and CDR2 from the germline V gene are SGHDN and FVKESK. The CDR3 is 13 residues long. The CDR3 region is CASSHQGHYEQYF.

The V and J genes are TRBV7-9 and TRBJ2-1; lacking DNA, the TRBD1 call made by TCRdb goes unchecked. The CDR3 spans 14 residues. Per the germline V gene, CDR1 is SEHNR and CDR2 is FQNEAQ (reference sequence). The CDR3 is CASSLLRTCNEQFF.

The chain employs TRBV29-1 and TRBJ2-7; TCRdb names TRBD1, which stays unverified in the absence of DNA. The CDR3 runs to 13 residues. The germline CDR1 and CDR2 sequences are SQVTM and ANQGSEA. Here the CDR3 reads CSVGDRVSYEQYF.

The V call is TRBV14, the J call TRBJ1-6. The CDR3 is made up of 15 amino acids. CDR1 SGHDN and CDR2 FVKESK come from the germline V gene. The CDR3 sequence: CASSQGGGHNSPLHF.

The chain has TRBV12-3 or TRBV12-4 and TRBJ1-1; checking the TCRdb D call of TRBD1 is not possible without DNA. This CDR3 has 14 amino acids. CDR3 protein: CASSFPGLNTEALF.